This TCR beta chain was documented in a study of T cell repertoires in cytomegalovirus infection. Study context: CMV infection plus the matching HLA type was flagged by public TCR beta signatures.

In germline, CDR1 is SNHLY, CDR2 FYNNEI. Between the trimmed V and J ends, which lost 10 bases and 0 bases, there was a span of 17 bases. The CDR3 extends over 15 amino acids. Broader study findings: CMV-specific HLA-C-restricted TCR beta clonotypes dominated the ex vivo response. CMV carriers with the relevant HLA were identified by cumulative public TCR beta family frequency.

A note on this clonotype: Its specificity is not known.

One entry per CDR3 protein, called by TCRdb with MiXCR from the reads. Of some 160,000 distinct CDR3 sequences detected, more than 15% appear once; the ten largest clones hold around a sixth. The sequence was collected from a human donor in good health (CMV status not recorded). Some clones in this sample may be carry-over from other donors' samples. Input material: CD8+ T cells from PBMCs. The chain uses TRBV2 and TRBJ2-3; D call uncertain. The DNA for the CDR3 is TGTGCCATGACCTGGGCTAAGCAGAGCACAGATACGCAGTATTTT. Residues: CAMTWAKQSTDTQYF.